Below, 4 T cell receptor beta chains from the same sample are listed, as sequenced in a study of blood T cell repertoires in COVID-19. Assay used: immunoSEQ multiplex PCR; TCRdb lists only in-frame clones, some missing. The table shows about 270,000 clones, with approximately 90% occurring only once. Sequencing used PBMCs or T cells enriched from blood (not recorded which). Receptors originate from a woman between 18 and 29 years old who had recovered from COVID-19.

The V and J genes are TRBV7-9 and TRBJ2-3, with D unresolved. Trimming pared 5 bases from V and 4 bases from J, leaving 7 bases between. This CDR3 region has 12 residues. Germline values: CDR1 SEHNR, CDR2 FQNEAQ (reference sequence). The CDR3, as DNA: TGTGCCAGCAGCCTTACATCAGATACGCAGTATTTT. Its translation is CASSLTSDTQYF. The whole variable domain, filled in from reference TRBV7-9 and TRBJ2-3, reads DTGVSQNPRHKITKRGQNVTFRCDPISEHNRLYWYRQTLGQGPEFLTYFQNEAQLEKSRLLSDRFSAERPKGSFSTLEIQRTEQGDSAMYLCASSLTSDTQYFGPGTRLTVL.

The chain is built from TRBV5-1 and TRBJ2-2, with D perhaps matching TRBD1 (5 bases). Trimming shortened V by 0 bases and J by 7 bases, and 13 bases separated the two germline ends. Germline CDR1 is SGHRS and CDR2 is YFSETQ. The CDR3 extends over 15 amino acids. CDR3 nucleotide sequence: TGCGCCAGCAGCTTGGATCCAGGGTACAACGGGGAGCTGTTTTTT. This gives the protein CASSLDPGYNGELFF.

The chain uses TRBV10-1 and TRBJ1-1; D is unclear. The CDR3 totals 14 residues. The V gene lost 4 bases and the J gene lost 1 base, with 10 bases spanning the gap. The germline gives CDR1 WNHNN, CDR2 SYGVQD (reference sequence). CDR3: CASSVGGPNTEAFF. The CDR3 DNA reads as TGCGCCAGCAGTGTCGGAGGGCCGAACACTGAAGCTTTCTTT.

The gene calls are TRBV2 and TRBJ1-5; D unclear. Germline lookup yields CDR1 SNHLY and CDR2 FYNNEI. The CDR3 is 14 residues long. V was pared by 6 bases and J by 3 bases, with 12 bases between. The CDR3 nucleotides are TGTGCCAGCAGGGCGGGCGTCGTCAATCAGCCCCAGCATTTT. This encodes CASRAGVVNQPQHF. Based on the CDR3 plus reference TRBV2 and TRBJ1-5, the full variable domain is EPEVTQTPSHQVTQMGQEVILRCVPISNHLYFYWYRQILGQKVEFLVSFYNNEISEKSEIFDDQFSVERPDGSNFTLKIRSTKLEDSAMYFCASRAGVVNQPQHFGDGTRLSIL.